The source of this TCR beta chain is a study of cytomegalovirus exposure and HLA in healthy donors. Overall study results and limits: Researchers reported in a later analysis that a missense DCLRE1C variant was tied to TCR beta V- and J-gene trimming. The investigators catalogued 150 to 200 TCR beta chains as cytomegalovirus-associated.

Amplification used 60 Vbeta primers and 13 Jbeta primers. Profiling relied on immunoSEQ multiplex PCR, and the TCRdb table lists in-frame clones only, not all of them. Among 80,000 to 100,000 clones listed, around 74% were seen once. CDR1 and CDR2 (germline): LGHNA, YSLEER. The CDR3 is made up of 16 amino acids. V dropped 3 bases and J dropped 3; count of bases not matched to a gene: 10. Note on this clone: As yet, its antigen is unknown.

The source material was PBMCs. V and J are TRBV4-3 and TRBJ2-7, with TRBD1 identical over 8 bases. The clonotype comes from a man aged 50 to 59 in good health and CMV-seropositive. CDR3 protein: CASSQDKTGVRYEQYF. CDR3 coding DNA: TGCGCCAGCAGCCAGGATAAGACAGGGGTGCGCTACGAGCAGTACTTC.